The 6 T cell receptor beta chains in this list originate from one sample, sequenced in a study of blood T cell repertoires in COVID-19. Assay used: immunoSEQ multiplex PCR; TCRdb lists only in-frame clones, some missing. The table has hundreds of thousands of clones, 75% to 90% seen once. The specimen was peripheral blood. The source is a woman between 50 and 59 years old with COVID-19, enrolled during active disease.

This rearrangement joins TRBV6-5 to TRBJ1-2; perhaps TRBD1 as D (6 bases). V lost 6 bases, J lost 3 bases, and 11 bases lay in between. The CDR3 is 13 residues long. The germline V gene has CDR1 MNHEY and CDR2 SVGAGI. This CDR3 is CASSPGAHYGYTF. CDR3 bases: TGTGCCAGCAGCCCAGGGGCCCACTATGGCTACACCTTC.

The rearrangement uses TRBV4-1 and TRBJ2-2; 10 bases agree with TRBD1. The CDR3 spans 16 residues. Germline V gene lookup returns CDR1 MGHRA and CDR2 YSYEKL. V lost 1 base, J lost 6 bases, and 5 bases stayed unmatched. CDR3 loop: CASSQVETGGSGELFF. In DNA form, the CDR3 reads TGCGCCAGCAGCCAAGTCGAGACAGGGGGCTCCGGGGAGCTGTTTTTT.

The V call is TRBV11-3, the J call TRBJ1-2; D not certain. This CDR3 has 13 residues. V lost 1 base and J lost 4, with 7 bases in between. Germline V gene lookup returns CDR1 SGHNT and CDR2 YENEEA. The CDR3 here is CASSLVPSYGYTF. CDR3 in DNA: TGTGCCAGCAGCTTAGTCCCCAGCTATGGCTACACCTTC.

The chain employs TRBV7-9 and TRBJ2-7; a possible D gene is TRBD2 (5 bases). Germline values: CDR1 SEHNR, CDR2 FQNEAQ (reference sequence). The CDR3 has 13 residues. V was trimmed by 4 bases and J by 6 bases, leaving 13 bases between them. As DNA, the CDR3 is TGTGCCAGCAGCTCCCTCCCCCGGGGCGAGCAGTACTTC. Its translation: CASSSLPRGEQYF.

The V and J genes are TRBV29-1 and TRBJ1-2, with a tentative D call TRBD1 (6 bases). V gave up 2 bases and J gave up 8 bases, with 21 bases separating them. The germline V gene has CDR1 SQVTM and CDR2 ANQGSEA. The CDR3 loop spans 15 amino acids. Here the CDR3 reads CSVEWWSGGRGGYTF. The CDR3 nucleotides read TGCAGCGTTGAATGGTGGTCCGGGGGGCGCGGCGGCTACACCTTC.

The CDR3 protein is CASSQGTSTGYTGELFF. The CDR3 coding sequence is TGTGCCAGCAGCCAAGGAACTTCGACAGGGTACACCGGGGAGCTGTTTTTT. V usage is TRBV4-2 and J usage is TRBJ2-2; 7 bases are a match to TRBD1. V was clipped by 1 base and J by 3 bases; unmatched bases: 8. Germline CDR1 reads LGHNA; CDR2 reads YNFKEQ. This CDR3 has 17 residues.